What follows describes a single TCR beta chain. Its antigen is unknown. 13 Jbeta primers and 60 Vbeta primers were used for the PCR. Clones were read by immunoSEQ multiplex PCR, and TCRdb kept only the in-frame ones, dropping some. Of around 150,000 clones listed, roughly 79% are singletons. This sample was included in a study of cytomegalovirus exposure and HLA in healthy donors. Overall study results and limits: Productive rates of about 87% or about 30% were seen for most TCR beta V segments in an earlier analysis. It emerged from a later analysis that several of the most significant clusters appeared to be linked to common viral pathogens.

This CDR3 is built from 11 residues. V dropped 8 bases and J dropped 2 bases, with 7 bases sitting between them. Germline CDR1 reads MNHEY; CDR2 reads SVGAGI. The chain recombines TRBV6-5 with TRBJ2-7; D gene uncertain. The sample consisted of PBMCs. The origin of this receptor is a male donor in good health and CMV-seronegative. The CDR3 DNA is TGTGCCAGCCGAGGAACCTACGAGCAGTACTTC. Its translation: CASRGTYEQYF.